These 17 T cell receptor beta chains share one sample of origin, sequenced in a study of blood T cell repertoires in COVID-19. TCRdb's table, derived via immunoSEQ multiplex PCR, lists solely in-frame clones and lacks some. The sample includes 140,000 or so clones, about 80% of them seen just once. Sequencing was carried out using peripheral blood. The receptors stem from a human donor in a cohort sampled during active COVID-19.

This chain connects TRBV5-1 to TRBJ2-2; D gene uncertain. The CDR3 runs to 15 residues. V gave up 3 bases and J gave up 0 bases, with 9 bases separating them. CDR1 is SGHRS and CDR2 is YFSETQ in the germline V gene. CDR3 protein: CASSYGLTNTGELFF. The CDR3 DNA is TGCGCCAGCAGCTATGGGCTAACGAACACCGGGGAGCTGTTTTTT.

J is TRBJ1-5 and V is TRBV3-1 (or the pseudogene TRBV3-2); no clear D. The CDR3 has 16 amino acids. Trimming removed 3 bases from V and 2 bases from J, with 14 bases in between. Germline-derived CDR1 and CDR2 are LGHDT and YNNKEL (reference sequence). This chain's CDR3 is CASSHRGLEGNQPQHF. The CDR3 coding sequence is TGTGCCAGCAGCCACCGGGGTCTCGAGGGCAATCAGCCCCAGCATTTT.

The CDR3 spells CASSPPGLNNQPQHF. CDR3 nucleotide sequence: TGCGCCAGCAGCCCACCGGGACTGAACAATCAGCCCCAGCATTTT. This chain uses TRBV4-1 with TRBJ1-5, with D possibly TRBD1 on 5 matching bases. With 4 bases removed from V and 3 bases from J, the gap between germline ends came to 13 bases. The CDR3 consists of 15 residues. Germline assignment: CDR1 MGHRA and CDR2 YSYEKL.

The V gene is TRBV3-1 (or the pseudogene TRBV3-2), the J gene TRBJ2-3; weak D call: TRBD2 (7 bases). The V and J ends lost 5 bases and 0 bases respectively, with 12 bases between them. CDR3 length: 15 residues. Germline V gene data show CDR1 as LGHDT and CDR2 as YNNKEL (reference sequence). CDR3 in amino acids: CASSSGRGSTDTQYF. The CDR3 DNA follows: TGTGCCAGCAGCTCAGGGAGGGGGAGCACAGATACGCAGTATTTT.

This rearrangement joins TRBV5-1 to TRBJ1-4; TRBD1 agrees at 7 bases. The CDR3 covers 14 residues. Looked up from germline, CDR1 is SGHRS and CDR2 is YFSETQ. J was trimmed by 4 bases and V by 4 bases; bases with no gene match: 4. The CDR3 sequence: CASSRDSLNEKLFF. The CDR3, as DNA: TGCGCCAGCAGCAGGGACAGCCTTAATGAAAAACTGTTTTTT.

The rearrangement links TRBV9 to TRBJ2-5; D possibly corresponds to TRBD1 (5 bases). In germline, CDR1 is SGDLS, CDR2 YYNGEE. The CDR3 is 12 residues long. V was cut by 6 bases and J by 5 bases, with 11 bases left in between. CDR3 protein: CASNQGRETQYF. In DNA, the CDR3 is TGTGCCAGCAACCAGGGCAGGGAGACCCAGTACTTC. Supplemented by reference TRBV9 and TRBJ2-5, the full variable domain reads DSGVTQTPKHLITATGQRVTLRCSPRSGDLSVYWYQQSLDQGLQFLIQYYNGEERAKGNILERFSAQQFPDLHSELNLSSLELGDSALYFCASNQGRETQYFGPGTRLLVL.

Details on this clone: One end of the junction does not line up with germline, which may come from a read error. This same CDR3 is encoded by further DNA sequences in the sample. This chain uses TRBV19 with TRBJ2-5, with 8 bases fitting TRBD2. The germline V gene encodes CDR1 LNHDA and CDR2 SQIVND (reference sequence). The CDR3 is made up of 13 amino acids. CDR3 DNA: TGTGCCAGTAGCATAGAGCGGGGGGAGACCCAGTACTTC. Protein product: CASSIERGETQYF.

CDR3 amino acids: CASSEFSSTDTQYF. The CDR3 DNA is TGCGCCAGCAGTGAATTTAGTAGCACAGATACGCAGTATTTT. The V gene is TRBV10-2, the J gene TRBJ2-3; D is unresolved. CDR1 is WSHSY, CDR2 SAAADI, per germline. Trimming pared 3 bases from V and 0 bases from J, leaving 7 bases between. The CDR3 contains 14 residues.

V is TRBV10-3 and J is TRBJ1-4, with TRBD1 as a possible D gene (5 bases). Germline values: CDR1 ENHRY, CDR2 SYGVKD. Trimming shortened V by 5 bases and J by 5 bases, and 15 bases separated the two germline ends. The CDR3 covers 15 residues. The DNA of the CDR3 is TGTGCCATCAGTTCAATTACAGGAATGAATGAAAAACTGTTTTTT. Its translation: CAISSITGMNEKLFF.

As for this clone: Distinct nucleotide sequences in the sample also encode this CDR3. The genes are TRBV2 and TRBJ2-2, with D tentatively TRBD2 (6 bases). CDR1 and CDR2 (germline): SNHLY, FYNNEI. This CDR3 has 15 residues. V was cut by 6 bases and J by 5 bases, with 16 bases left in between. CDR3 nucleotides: TGTGCCAGCAGGTTCAGACTAGTGCGTACCGGGGAGCTGTTTTTT. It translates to CASRFRLVRTGELFF.

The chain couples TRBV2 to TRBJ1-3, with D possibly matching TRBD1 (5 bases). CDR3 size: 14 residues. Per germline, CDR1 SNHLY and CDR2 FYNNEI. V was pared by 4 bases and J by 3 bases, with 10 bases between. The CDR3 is CASSVGGGGNTIYF. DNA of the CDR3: TGTGCCAGCAGTGTCGGGGGGGGTGGAAACACCATATATTTT.

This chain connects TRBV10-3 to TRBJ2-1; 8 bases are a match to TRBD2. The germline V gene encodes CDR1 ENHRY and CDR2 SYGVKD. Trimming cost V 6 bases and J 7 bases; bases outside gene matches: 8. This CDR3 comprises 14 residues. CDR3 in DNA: TGTGCCATCAGACCTCGCGGGGGGCCGAATGAGCAGTTCTTC. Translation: CAIRPRGGPNEQFF.

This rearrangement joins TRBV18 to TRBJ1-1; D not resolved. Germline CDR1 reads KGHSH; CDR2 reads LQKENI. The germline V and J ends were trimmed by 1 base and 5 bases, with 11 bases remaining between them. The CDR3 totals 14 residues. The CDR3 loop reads CASSPRSIGTEAFF. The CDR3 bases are TGTGCCAGCTCACCACGGAGTATAGGAACTGAAGCTTTCTTT.

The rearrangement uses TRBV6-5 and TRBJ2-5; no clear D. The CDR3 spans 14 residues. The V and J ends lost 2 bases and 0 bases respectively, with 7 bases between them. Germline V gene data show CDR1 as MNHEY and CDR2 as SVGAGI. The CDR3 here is CASSYGQDQETQYF. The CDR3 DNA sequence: TGTGCCAGCAGTTACGGGCAGGACCAAGAGACCCAGTACTTC.

The CDR3: CASGVFGTPRQETQYF. The CDR3 region has the DNA TGTGCCAGCGGAGTCTTCGGGACACCTCGACAAGAGACCCAGTACTTC. The gene calls are TRBV27 and TRBJ2-5; D perhaps matches TRBD1 (6 bases). V was cut by 8 bases and J by 2 bases, with 21 bases left in between. The CDR3 is 16 residues long. Germline CDR1 reads MNHEY; CDR2 reads SMNVEV (reference sequence).

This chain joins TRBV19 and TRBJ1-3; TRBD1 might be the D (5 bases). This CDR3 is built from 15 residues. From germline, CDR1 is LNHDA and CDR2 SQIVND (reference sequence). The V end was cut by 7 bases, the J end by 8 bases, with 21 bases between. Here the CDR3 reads CASTPGGGLFDTIYF. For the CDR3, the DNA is TGTGCCAGTACCCCCGGGGGAGGTCTTTTTGACACCATATATTTT.

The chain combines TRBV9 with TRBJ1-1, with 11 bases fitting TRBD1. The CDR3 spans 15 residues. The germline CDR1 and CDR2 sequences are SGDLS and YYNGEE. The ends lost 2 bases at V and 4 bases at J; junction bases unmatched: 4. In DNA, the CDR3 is TGTGCCAGCAGCGTGGAGGGACAGGGGGGCACTGAAGCTTTCTTT. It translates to CASSVEGQGGTEAFF.